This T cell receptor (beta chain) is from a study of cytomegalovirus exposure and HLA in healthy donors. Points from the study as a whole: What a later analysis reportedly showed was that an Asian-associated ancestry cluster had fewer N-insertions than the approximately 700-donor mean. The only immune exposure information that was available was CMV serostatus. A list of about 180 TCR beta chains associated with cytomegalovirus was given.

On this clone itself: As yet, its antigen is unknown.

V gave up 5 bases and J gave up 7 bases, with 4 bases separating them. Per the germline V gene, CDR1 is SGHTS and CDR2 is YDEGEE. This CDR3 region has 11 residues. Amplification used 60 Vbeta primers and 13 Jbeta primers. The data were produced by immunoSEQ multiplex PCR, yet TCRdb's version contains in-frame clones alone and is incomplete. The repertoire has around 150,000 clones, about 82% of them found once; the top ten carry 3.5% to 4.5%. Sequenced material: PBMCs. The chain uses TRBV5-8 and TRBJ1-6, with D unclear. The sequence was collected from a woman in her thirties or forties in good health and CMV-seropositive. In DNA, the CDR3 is TGTGCCAGCAGTCAAAATTCACCCCTCCACTTT. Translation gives CASSQNSPLHF.